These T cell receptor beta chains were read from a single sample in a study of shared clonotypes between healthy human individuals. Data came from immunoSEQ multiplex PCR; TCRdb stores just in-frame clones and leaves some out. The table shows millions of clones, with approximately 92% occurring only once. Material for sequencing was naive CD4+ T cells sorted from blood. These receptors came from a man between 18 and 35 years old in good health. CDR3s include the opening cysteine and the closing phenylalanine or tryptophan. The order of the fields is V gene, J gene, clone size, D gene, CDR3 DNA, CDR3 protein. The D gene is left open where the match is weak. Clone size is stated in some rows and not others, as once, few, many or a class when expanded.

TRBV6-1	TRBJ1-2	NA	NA	TGTGCCAGCAGTGAAGGAGGCCTTAACTATGGCTACACCTTC	CASSEGGLNYGYTF
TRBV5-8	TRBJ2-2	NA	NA	TGTGCCAGCAGCCTTAGGCAGGGAGGAACCGGGGAGCTGTTTTTT	CASSLRQGGTGELFF
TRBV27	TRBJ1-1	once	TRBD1	TGTGCCAGCAGTCTTCGACAGGGGAAAGCTTTCTTT	CASSLRQGKAFF
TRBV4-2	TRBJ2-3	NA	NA	TGTGCCAGCAGCGGCGGCTTCACAGATACGCAGTATTTT	CASSGGFTDTQYF
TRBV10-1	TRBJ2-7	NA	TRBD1	TGCGCCAGCAGTGGGGACAGGGATTCCTACGAGCAGTACTTC	CASSGDRDSYEQYF
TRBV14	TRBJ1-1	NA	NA	TGTGCCAGCAGCCAAGCCGGCTGGGGCACTGAAGCTTTCTTT	CASSQAGWGTEAFF
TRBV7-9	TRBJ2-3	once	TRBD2	TGTGCCAGCAGCTTAGGGCTAGCGGAATCCACAGATACGCAGTATTTT	CASSLGLAESTDTQYF
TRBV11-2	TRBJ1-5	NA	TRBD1	TGTGCCAGCAGCCTAGGACAGGGCGTAAGACAGCCCCAGCATTTT	CASSLGQGVRQPQHF
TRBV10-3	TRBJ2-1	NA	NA	TGTGCCATCAGTGAGGCGGGGACTGGTAACAATGAGCAGTTCTTC	CAISEAGTGNNEQFF
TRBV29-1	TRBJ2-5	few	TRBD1	TGCAGCGCCCGCACCGGGACAGCTAGCCAAGAGACCCAGTACTTC	CSARTGTASQETQYF
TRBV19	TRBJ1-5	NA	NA	TGTGCCAGTAGTATAGCTGGCCGCAATCAGCCCCAGCATTTT	CASSIAGRNQPQHF
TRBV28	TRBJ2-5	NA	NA	TGTGCCAGCAGTACGACGAGGTACCAAGAGACCCAGTACTTC	CASSTTRYQETQYF
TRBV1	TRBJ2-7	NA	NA	TGCACCAGCAGCCATTCCCCCCCCTACGAGCAGTACTTC	CTSSHSPPYEQYF
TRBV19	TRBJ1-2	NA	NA	TGTGCCAGTAGTAACCGGGACCCCATTGGGTATGGCTACACCTTC	CASSNRDPIGYGYTF
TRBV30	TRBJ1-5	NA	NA	TGTGCCTGGGCGGAGAAAAGCACTCAGCCCCAGCATTTT	CAWAEKSTQPQHF
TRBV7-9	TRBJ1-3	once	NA	TGTGCCAGCAGCCCTACAGCTCTCTCTGGAAACACCATATATTTT	CASSPTALSGNTIYF
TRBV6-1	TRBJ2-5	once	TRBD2	TGTGCCAGCATAGGCCAGCGGGGATTCGAGACCCAGTACTTC	CASIGQRGFETQYF
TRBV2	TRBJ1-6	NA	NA	TGTGCCAGCGGGGGGGAGGTTAATTCACCCCTCCACTTT	CASGGEVNSPLHF
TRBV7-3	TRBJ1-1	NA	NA	TGTGCCAGCAGCGAAGACCCAACGGGGTCGCGGGCTTTCTTT	CASSEDPTGSRAFF
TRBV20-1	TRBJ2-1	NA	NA	TGCAGTGCGGCGGGCCAGATAACTCCGTTCTTC	CSAAGQITPFF
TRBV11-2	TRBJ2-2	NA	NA	TGTGCCAGCAGCCTAATCCTGGCCGGGGAGCTGTTTTTT	CASSLILAGELFF
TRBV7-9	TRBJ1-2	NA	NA	TGTGCCAGCAGAGCAATCAGGGAGCGTATAGAAAGGGCTCACACCTTC	CASRAIRERIERAHTF
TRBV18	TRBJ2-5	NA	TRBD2	TGTGCCAGCTCTCAGCGGGAGGGCCGTGAGACCCAGTACTTC	CASSQREGRETQYF
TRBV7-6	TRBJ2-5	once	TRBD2	TGTGCCAGCAGCCGGGGGGGGGAGACCCAGTACTTC	CASSRGGETQYF
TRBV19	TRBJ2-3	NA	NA	TGTGCCAGTAGTATAAGCAGGGACCTAGATACGCAGTATTTT	CASSISRDLDTQYF
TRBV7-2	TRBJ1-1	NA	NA	TGTGCCAGCCAGTTCAACACTGAAGCTTTCTTT	CASQFNTEAFF
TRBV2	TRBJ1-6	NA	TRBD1	TGTGCCACAGGGGGTCTCGAGAATTCACCCCTCCACTTT	CATGGLENSPLHF
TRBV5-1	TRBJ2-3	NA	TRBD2	TGCGCCAGCAGCTTGGTGGTAGCGGGGTCCACAGATACGCAGTATTTT	CASSLVVAGSTDTQYF
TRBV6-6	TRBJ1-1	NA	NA	TGTGCCAGCAGTTACTCGAGAGCGGGACTGACTGAAGCTTTCTTT	CASSYSRAGLTEAFF
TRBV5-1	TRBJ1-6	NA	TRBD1	TGCGCCAGCAGCCCGGGGACAGGAGTAAATTCACCCCTCCACTTT	CASSPGTGVNSPLHF
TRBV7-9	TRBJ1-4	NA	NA	TGTGCCAGCAGCCGGAACGAAGAAAAACTGTTTTTT	CASSRNEEKLFF
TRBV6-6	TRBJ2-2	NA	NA	TGTGCCAGCAGCCAGAGTAGCGGAGGCAACACCGGGGAGCTGTTTTTT	CASSQSSGGNTGELFF